This T cell receptor beta chain was obtained from a study of blood T cell repertoires in COVID-19. The ends were cut back, 5 bases at V and 12 bases at J, with 19 bases in the middle. The CDR3 sequence is 13 residues long. Germline V gene lookup returns CDR1 MDHEN and CDR2 SYDVKM. Original processing notes: For nucleated cells, counts were estimated from reference gene primer amplification. Measured with immunoSEQ multiplex PCR; TCRdb has only the in-frame clones, and not every one. That table furnishes V, J and clone size, whereas the DNA furnished D and trimming. The sample contains 150,000 or so clones, around 85% of which appear only once.

V and J are TRBV28 and TRBJ1-2, with a weak D call TRBD1 (6 bases). Sequencing was carried out using peripheral blood. This clonotype was obtained from a human donor in a cohort sampled during active COVID-19. CDR3 DNA sequence: TGTGCCAGCAGTCCCACGACAGGTGTGGTCGACACCTTC. Amino acid sequence: CASSPTTGVVDTF.